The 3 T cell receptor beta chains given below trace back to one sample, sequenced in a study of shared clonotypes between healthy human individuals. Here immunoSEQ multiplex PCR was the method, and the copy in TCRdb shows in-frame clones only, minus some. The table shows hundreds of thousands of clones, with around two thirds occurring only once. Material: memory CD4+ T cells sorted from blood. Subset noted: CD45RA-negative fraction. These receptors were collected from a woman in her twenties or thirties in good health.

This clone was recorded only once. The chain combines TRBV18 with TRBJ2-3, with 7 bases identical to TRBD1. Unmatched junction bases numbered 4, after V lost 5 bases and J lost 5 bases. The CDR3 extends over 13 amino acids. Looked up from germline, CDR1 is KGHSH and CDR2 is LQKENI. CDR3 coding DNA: TGTGCCAGCTCAACCGGGACAGAAGATACGCAGTATTTT. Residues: CASSTGTEDTQYF.

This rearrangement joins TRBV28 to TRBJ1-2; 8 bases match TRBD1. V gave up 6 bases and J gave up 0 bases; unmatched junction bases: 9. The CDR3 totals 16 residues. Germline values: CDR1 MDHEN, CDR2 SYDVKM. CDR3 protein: CASSSGGDRSNYGYTF. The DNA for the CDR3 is TGTGCCAGCAGCTCCGGCGGGGACAGGTCTAACTATGGCTACACCTTC.

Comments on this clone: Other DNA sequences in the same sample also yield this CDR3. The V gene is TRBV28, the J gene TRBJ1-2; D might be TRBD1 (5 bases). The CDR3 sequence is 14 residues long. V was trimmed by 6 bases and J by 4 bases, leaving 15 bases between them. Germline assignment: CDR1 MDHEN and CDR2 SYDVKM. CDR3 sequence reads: CASSPGGVFYGYTF. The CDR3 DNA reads TGTGCCAGCAGCCCGGGGGGGGTTTTCTATGGCTACACCTTC.